These 32 T cell receptor beta chains originate from one sample sequenced in a study of cytomegalovirus exposure and HLA in healthy donors. TCRdb's table, derived via immunoSEQ multiplex PCR, lists solely in-frame clones and lacks some. The sample holds more than 85,000 clones, 88% seen once. Sequenced material: PBMCs. Receptors originate from a young woman in good health and CMV-seropositive.

This chain joins TRBV6-1 and TRBJ1-1; D might be TRBD1 (6 bases). Germline V lookup: CDR1 MNHNS, CDR2 SASEGT. CDR3 length: 14 amino acids. Trimming left V 7 bases short and J 0 bases short, with 12 bases between. CDR3 region: CASNRGAMNTEAFF. DNA for the CDR3: TGTGCCAGCAACCGGGGGGCTATGAACACTGAAGCTTTCTTT.

The chain links TRBV5-1 to TRBJ1-4, with TRBD1 matching over 10 bases. Germline V gene sequence: CDR1 SGHRS, CDR2 YFSETQ. J lost 6 bases, V lost 4 bases, and 3 bases had no gene match. CDR3 length: 14 amino acids. DNA for the CDR3: TGCGCCAGCAGCGCCGGGACAGGGGATGAAAAACTGTTTTTT. This translates into CASSAGTGDEKLFF.

The genes are TRBV7-2 and TRBJ2-7, with D possibly matching TRBD2 (6 bases). The V end lost 5 bases, the J end lost 5 bases, and 13 bases lay between the germline ends. The germline V gene encodes CDR1 SGHTA and CDR2 FQGNSA. The CDR3 contains 13 residues. CDR3 DNA: TGTGCCAGCAGCCTCCGGGACTTTGACGAGCAGTACTTC. Protein: CASSLRDFDEQYF.

This chain uses TRBV6-5 with TRBJ2-7; D gene unclear. The CDR3 totals 13 residues. Trimming shortened V by 0 bases and J by 0 bases, and 3 bases separated the two germline ends. Per germline, CDR1 MNHEY and CDR2 SVGAGI. The CDR3 loop is CASSYSRSYEQYF. The DNA of the CDR3 is TGTGCCAGCAGTTACTCCCGCTCCTACGAGCAGTACTTC.

The chain carries TRBV7-6 and TRBJ2-1, with 13 positions matching TRBD2. Looked up from germline, CDR1 is SGHVS and CDR2 is FNYEAQ. V shed 5 bases, J shed 2 bases, and the junction held 3 bases outside the gene matches. This CDR3 has 16 residues. CDR3 DNA: TGTGCCAGCAGCCGGACTAGCGGGAGTACCTACAATGAGCAGTTCTTC. Encoded protein: CASSRTSGSTYNEQFF.

This clone has a single count. The chain joins TRBV27 to TRBJ2-3; TRBD2 aligns across 12 bases. CDR1 is MNHEY, CDR2 SMNVEV, per germline (reference sequence). V lost 7 bases, J lost 3 bases, and 5 bases stayed unmatched. This CDR3 spans 15 amino acids. CDR3 nucleotides: TGTGCCAGCAAATTAACTAGCGGGGGGACAGATACGCAGTATTTT. Residues: CASKLTSGGTDTQYF.

The chain combines TRBV6-4 with TRBJ1-1, with no clear D. Germline V gene data show CDR1 as MRHNA and CDR2 as SNTAGT. The CDR3 length is 13 residues. The ends were cut back, 0 bases at V and 0 bases at J, with 2 bases in the middle. CDR3 sequence (DNA): TGTGCCAGCAGTGACTCCGTGAACACTGAAGCTTTCTTT. Its translation: CASSDSVNTEAFF.

The V and J genes are TRBV5-6 and TRBJ2-5, with TRBD2 matching over 12 bases. The CDR3 totals 18 residues. The germline gives CDR1 SGHDT, CDR2 YYEEEE. Trimming took 0 bases from V and 6 from J; bases not matched to a gene: 12. The CDR3 region has the DNA TGTGCCAGCAGCTTGGCCCCGGGACTAGCGGGTTTTCGGAAGACCCAGTACTTC. Translating gives CASSLAPGLAGFRKTQYF. Full variable domain (rest looked up from reference TRBV5-6 and TRBJ2-5): DAGVTQSPTHLIKTRGQQVTLRCSPKSGHDTVSWYQQALGQGPQFIFQYYEEEERQRGNFPDRFSGHQFPNYSSELNVNALLLGDSALYLCASSLAPGLAGFRKTQYFGPGTRLLVL.

J is TRBJ2-1 and V is TRBV25-1; 10 positions match TRBD1. This CDR3 has 15 amino acids. V shed 6 bases and J 10 bases; nucleotides not matched to a gene: 12. CDR1 is MGHDK and CDR2 is SYGVNS in the germline V gene. CDR3 nucleotide sequence: TGTGCCAGCAGCGCCCGGGACAGGGGCCTTGGCGAGCAGTTCTTC. Translating it yields CASSARDRGLGEQFF.

The chain carries TRBV2 and TRBJ1-2; D might be TRBD1 (6 bases). Deletions cut 3 bases from V and 6 bases from J, with 11 bases between. Germline CDR1 SNHLY, CDR2 FYNNEI. The CDR3 is made up of 13 amino acids. The CDR3 spells CASSETGSHGYTF. As DNA, the CDR3 is TGTGCCAGCAGTGAGACAGGCTCCCATGGCTACACCTTC.

The rearrangement links TRBV30 to TRBJ1-1, with D uncertain. The germline V and J ends were trimmed by 2 bases and 8 bases, with 15 bases remaining between them. The CDR3 totals 13 residues. Germline CDR1 reads GTSNPN; CDR2 reads SVGIG (reference sequence). CDR3 DNA sequence: TGTGCCTGGAGTCCCCGGGGTCCACAAGAAGCTTTCTTT. Protein sequence: CAWSPRGPQEAFF.

The V gene is TRBV5-6, the J gene TRBJ1-4, with 7 bases identical to TRBD1. J was trimmed by 9 bases and V by 4 bases; bases with no gene match: 9. The CDR3 runs to 14 residues. Germline-derived CDR1 and CDR2 are SGHDT and YYEEEE. CDR3 residues: CASSIQGPPQKLFF. The CDR3 DNA follows: TGTGCCAGCAGCATACAGGGGCCCCCTCAAAAACTGTTTTTT.

The chain carries TRBV11-2 and TRBJ2-7; 8 bases map to TRBD1. The germline V gene encodes CDR1 SGHAT and CDR2 FQNNGV. The ends lost 5 bases at V and 0 bases at J; junction bases unmatched: 6. This CDR3 has 15 residues. The CDR3 DNA is TGTGCCAGCAGCCGGGACAGGACTTTCTCCTACGAGCAGTACTTC. This translates into CASSRDRTFSYEQYF. Full variable domain (missing parts from reference TRBV11-2 and TRBJ2-7): EAGVAQSPRYKIIEKRQSVAFWCNPISGHATLYWYQQILGQGPKLLIQFQNNGVVDDSQLPKDRFSAERLKGVDSTLKIQPAKLEDSAVYLCASSRDRTFSYEQYFGPGTRLTVT.

The V gene is TRBV11-2, the J gene TRBJ2-2, with 7 bases identical to TRBD1. V dropped 8 bases and J dropped 6; count of bases not matched to a gene: 6. Germline CDR1 and CDR2: SGHAT and FQNNGV. The CDR3 is 13 residues long. The CDR3 coding sequence is TGTGCCAGCGGATACAGGGGACCCGGGGAGCTGTTTTTT. Its protein is CASGYRGPGELFF.

The chain carries TRBV4-2 and TRBJ2-3, with a tentative D call TRBD1 (6 bases). The germline V and J ends were trimmed by 3 bases and 4 bases, with 14 bases remaining between them. Germline CDR1 reads LGHNA; CDR2 reads YNFKEQ. CDR3 length: 15 amino acids. CDR3 amino acids: CASSHLQGWSDTQYF. CDR3 sequence (DNA): TGTGCCAGCAGCCATCTCCAGGGGTGGTCAGATACGCAGTATTTT.

This chain connects TRBV28 to TRBJ2-7; TRBD2 agrees at 11 bases. The CDR3 loop spans 16 amino acids. CDR1 MDHEN and CDR2 SYDVKM come from the germline V gene. Trimming cost V 4 bases and J 2 bases; bases outside gene matches: 7. The CDR3 loop is CASSSIGLAGTYEQYF. CDR3 in DNA: TGTGCCAGCAGTTCCATCGGACTAGCGGGCACCTACGAGCAGTACTTC.

The rearrangement links TRBV30 to TRBJ1-5; D remains ambiguous. Trimming removed 3 bases at V and 2 bases at J, with 11 bases between. Germline CDR1 and CDR2: GTSNPN and SVGIG (reference sequence). There are 14 residues in the CDR3. The chain's CDR3 is CAWSPDSGNQPQHF. In nucleotides, the CDR3 is TGTGCCTGGAGCCCTGATAGTGGCAATCAGCCCCAGCATTTT.

The genes are TRBV7-2 and TRBJ2-5, with 9 bases fitting TRBD2. Germline CDR1 and CDR2: SGHTA and FQGNSA. The junction had 4 bases not matched to a gene; V was cut back by 5 bases and J by 3 bases. The CDR3 is 14 amino acids. The CDR3 DNA is TGTGCCAGCAGCCCCGGGACTAGCAAAGAGACCCAGTACTTC. Translated, it gives CASSPGTSKETQYF.

V gene TRBV30 combines with J gene TRBJ1-4, with D unresolved. Germline CDR1 and CDR2: GTSNPN and SVGIG (reference sequence). Trimming took 4 bases from V and 4 from J, leaving 4 bases between them. CDR3 length equals 11 residues. CDR3 bases: TGTGCCTGGATGTATAATGAAAAACTGTTTTTT. Its protein is CAWMYNEKLFF.

The genes are TRBV9 and TRBJ2-1; 9 positions agree with TRBD2. CDR1 and CDR2 from the germline V gene are SGDLS and YYNGEE. The CDR3 length is 14 residues. The ends lost 2 bases at V and 12 bases at J; junction bases unmatched: 9. CDR3 residues: CASSVASGEAGQFF. CDR3 nucleotides: TGTGCCAGCAGCGTGGCTAGCGGGGAAGCCGGGCAGTTCTTC.

This rearrangement joins TRBV7-8 to TRBJ2-1; 7 bases match TRBD2. This CDR3 region has 17 residues. V shed 1 base and J 5 bases; nucleotides not matched to a gene: 11. CDR1 and CDR2 from the germline V gene are SGHVS and FQNEAQ. Here the CDR3 reads CASSLGGGGRRNNEQFF. The DNA of the CDR3 is TGTGCCAGCAGCTTAGGGGGCGGGGGAAGAAGAAACAATGAGCAGTTCTTC.

The chain recombines TRBV10-3 with TRBJ1-1, with 7 bases matching TRBD1. CDR3 length: 14 amino acids. In germline, CDR1 is ENHRY, CDR2 SYGVKD. The V gene end was trimmed by 8 bases and the J gene end by 1 base; junction bases not matched to a gene: 7. CDR3 residues: CAIEGARGNTEAFF. The CDR3 region has the DNA TGTGCCATCGAGGGGGCGCGGGGGAACACTGAAGCTTTCTTT.

Here the CDR3 DNA reads TGTGCCAGCAGCCGGGACAGGCTGCGGGGTTCTGAAGCTTTCTTT. It codes for CASSRDRLRGSEAFF. The chain recombines TRBV27 with TRBJ1-1, with 8 bases fitting TRBD1. Germline lookup yields CDR1 MNHEY and CDR2 SMNVEV (reference sequence). Trimming took 6 bases from V and 6 from J; bases not matched to a gene: 12. This CDR3 is built from 15 residues.

V usage is TRBV5-4 and J usage is TRBJ2-3, with 10 positions matching TRBD2. The CDR3 is 16 residues long. With 4 bases clipped from V and 8 bases from J, the junction kept 13 bases outside the gene matches. Germline lookup yields CDR1 SGHNT and CDR2 YYREEE (reference sequence). The CDR3 region is CASSLGGSGRAGTQYF. The CDR3 bases are TGTGCCAGCAGCCTGGGTGGAAGCGGGAGGGCCGGTACGCAGTATTTT.

This chain connects TRBV2 to TRBJ2-1, with 9 bases that match TRBD2. Looked up from germline, CDR1 is SNHLY and CDR2 is FYNNEI. J gave up 8 bases and V 8 bases, and 10 bases lay outside the gene matches. The CDR3 has 14 amino acids. Here the CDR3 reads CASAVAGGTHEQFF. The CDR3 DNA reads TGTGCCAGCGCGGTGGCGGGAGGGACCCATGAGCAGTTCTTC.

CDR3 amino acids: CASSQAVPGATGELFF. For the CDR3, the DNA is TGCGCCAGCAGCCAAGCCGTCCCGGGAGCTACCGGGGAGCTGTTTTTT. The V and J genes are TRBV4-3 and TRBJ2-2, with TRBD2 as a possible D gene (6 bases). V was shortened by 1 base and J by 5 bases, with 14 bases between the two germline ends. Germline lookup yields CDR1 LGHNA and CDR2 YSLEER. This CDR3 comprises 16 residues.

The rearrangement links TRBV7-2 to TRBJ2-2, with a possible D match to TRBD1 (6 bases). V lost 1 base, J lost 6 bases, and 12 bases lay in between. This CDR3 is 15 amino acids long. Germline V gene data show CDR1 as SGHTA and CDR2 as FQGNSA. The CDR3 region is CASSLDTGRAGELFF. DNA for the CDR3: TGTGCCAGCAGCTTAGATACAGGGCGGGCCGGGGAGCTGTTTTTT. The whole variable domain, filled in from reference TRBV7-2 and TRBJ2-2, reads GAGVSQSPSNKVTEKGKDVELRCDPISGHTALYWYRQSLGQGLEFLIYFQGNSAPDKSGLPSDRFSAERTGGSVSTLTIQRTQQEDSAVYLCASSLDTGRAGELFFGEGSRLTVL.

J is TRBJ2-5 and V is TRBV6-5; 10 nucleotides align to TRBD2. CDR1 is MNHEY and CDR2 is SVGAGI in the germline V gene. The V segment lost 6 bases and the J segment 4 bases; nucleotides outside the gene matches: 8. The CDR3 contains 15 residues. The CDR3 DNA sequence: TGTGCCAGCAGGCCTAGCGGGGGCACTGGAGAGACCCAGTACTTC. Protein product: CASRPSGGTGETQYF.

This clone has just one count. The V gene is TRBV7-9, the J gene TRBJ2-2; 7 nucleotides line up with TRBD1. CDR1 is SEHNR and CDR2 is FQNEAQ in the germline V gene (reference sequence). The CDR3 spans 15 residues. Unmatched junction bases numbered 7, after V lost 5 bases and J lost 4 bases. This CDR3 is CASSQGGAGTGELFF. CDR3 sequence (DNA): TGTGCCAGCAGCCAAGGGGGCGCAGGCACCGGGGAGCTGTTTTTT.

The chain has TRBV5-1 and TRBJ2-7, with TRBD1 matching 7 bases. V lost 0 bases and J lost 4; bases outside the gene matches: 7. The CDR3 is 15 residues long. Germline-derived CDR1 and CDR2 are SGHRS and YFSETQ. The CDR3 nucleotides are TGCGCCAGCAGCTTGGAAACGACAGGGCAATACGAGCAGTACTTC. Its protein product is CASSLETTGQYEQYF.

This clone was counted at least ten times. The chain links TRBV11-3 to TRBJ2-5; 11 bases agree with TRBD2. Germline CDR1 reads SGHNT; CDR2 reads YENEEA. The CDR3 runs to 15 residues. J gave up 3 bases and V 5 bases, and 5 bases lay outside the gene matches. CDR3 residues: CASSLGLAAEETQYF. The CDR3 DNA is TGTGCCAGCAGCCTGGGACTAGCGGCGGAAGAGACCCAGTACTTC. The full variable domain, with the rest looked up from reference TRBV11-3 and TRBJ2-5, is EAGVVQSPRYKIIEKKQPVAFWCNPISGHNTLYWYLQNLGQGPELLIRYENEEAVDDSQLPKDRFSAERLKGVDSTLKIQPAELGDSAVYLCASSLGLAAEETQYFGPGTRLLVL.

DNA for the CDR3: TGTGCCAGCAGCGATGACAGGGATTACTCCTACGAGCAGTACTTC. The encoded protein is CASSDDRDYSYEQYF. The chain combines TRBV5-6 with TRBJ2-7; 7 bases line up with TRBD1. The CDR3 length is 15 residues. Germline trimming cut 4 bases from V and 0 bases from J; bases unmatched to any gene: 7. Germline V gives CDR1 SGHDT, CDR2 YYEEEE.